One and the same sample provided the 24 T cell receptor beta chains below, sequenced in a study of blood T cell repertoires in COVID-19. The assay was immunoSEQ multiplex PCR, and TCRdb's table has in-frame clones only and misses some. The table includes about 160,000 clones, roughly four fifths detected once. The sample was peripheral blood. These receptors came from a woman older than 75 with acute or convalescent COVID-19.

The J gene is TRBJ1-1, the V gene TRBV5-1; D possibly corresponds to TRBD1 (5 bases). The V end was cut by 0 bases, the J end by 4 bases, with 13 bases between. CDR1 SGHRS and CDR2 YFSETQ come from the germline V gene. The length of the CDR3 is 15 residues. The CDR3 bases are TGCGCCAGCAGCTTGGGGGGCGCCGGAGTCACTGAAGCTTTCTTT. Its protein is CASSLGGAGVTEAFF.

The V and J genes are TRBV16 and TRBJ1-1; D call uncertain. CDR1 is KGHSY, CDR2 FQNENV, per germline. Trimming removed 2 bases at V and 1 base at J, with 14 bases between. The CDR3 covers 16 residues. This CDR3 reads CASSQISPGRNTEAFF. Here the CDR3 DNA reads TGTGCCAGCAGCCAAATCTCCCCCGGTAGGAACACTGAAGCTTTCTTT.

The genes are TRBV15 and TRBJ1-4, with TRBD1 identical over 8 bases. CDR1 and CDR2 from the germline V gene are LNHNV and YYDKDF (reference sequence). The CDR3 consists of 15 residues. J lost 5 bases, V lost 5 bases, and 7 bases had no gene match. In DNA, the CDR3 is TGTGCCACCAGCCCAGGGGGCAGGGAGAATGAAAAACTGTTTTTT. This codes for CATSPGGRENEKLFF.

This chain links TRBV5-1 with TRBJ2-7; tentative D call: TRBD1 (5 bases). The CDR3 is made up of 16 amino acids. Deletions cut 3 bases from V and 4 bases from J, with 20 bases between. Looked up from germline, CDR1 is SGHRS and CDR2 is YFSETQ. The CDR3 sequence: CASSSWGPGSSYEQYF. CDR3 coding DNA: TGCGCCAGCAGCTCCTGGGGCCCCGGGTCTTCATACGAGCAGTACTTC.

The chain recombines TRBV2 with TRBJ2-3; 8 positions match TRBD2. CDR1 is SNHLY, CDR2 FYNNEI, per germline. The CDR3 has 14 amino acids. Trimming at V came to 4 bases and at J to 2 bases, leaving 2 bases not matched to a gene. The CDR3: CASSATSATDTQYF. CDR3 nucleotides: TGTGCCAGCAGTGCGACTAGCGCCACAGATACGCAGTATTTT.

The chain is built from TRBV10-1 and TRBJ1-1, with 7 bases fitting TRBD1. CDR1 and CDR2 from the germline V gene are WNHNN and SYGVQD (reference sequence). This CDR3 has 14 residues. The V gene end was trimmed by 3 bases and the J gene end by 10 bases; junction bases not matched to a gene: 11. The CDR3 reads CASSDPQDRVGAFF. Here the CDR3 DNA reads TGCGCCAGCAGTGACCCCCAAGACAGGGTTGGAGCTTTCTTT.

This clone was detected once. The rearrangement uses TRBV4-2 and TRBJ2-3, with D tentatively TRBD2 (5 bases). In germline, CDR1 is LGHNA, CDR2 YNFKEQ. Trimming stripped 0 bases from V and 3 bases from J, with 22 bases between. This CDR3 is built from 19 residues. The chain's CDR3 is CASSQDRRSGSSGTDTQYF. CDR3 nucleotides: TGTGCCAGCAGCCAAGATCGGAGATCGGGCTCTTCGGGGACAGATACGCAGTATTTT.

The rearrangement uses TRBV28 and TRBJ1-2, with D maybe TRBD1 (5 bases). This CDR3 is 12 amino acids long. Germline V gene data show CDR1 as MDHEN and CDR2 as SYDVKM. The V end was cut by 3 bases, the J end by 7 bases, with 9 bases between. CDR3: CASSFGHGGYTF. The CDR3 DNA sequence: TGTGCCAGCAGTTTTGGACATGGTGGCTACACCTTC.

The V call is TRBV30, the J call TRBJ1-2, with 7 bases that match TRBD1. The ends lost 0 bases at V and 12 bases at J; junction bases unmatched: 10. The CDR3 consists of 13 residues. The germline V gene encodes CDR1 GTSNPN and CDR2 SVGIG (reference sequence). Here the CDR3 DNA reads TGTGCCTGGAGTGTACAACAGGGGATGCCGAACACCTTC. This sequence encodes CAWSVQQGMPNTF.

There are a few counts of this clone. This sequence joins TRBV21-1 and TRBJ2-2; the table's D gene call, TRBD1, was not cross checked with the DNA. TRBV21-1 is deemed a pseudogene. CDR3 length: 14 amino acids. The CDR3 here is CASSRQGIPGELFF. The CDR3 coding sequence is TGTGCCAGCAGCAGACAGGGGATACCCGGGGAGCTGTTTTTT.

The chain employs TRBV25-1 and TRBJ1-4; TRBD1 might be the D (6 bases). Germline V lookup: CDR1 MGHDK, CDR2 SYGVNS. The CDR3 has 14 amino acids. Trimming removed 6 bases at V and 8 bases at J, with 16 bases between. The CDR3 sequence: CASRDSGTGEKLFF. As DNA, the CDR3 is TGTGCCAGCAGGGACAGCGGTACCGGGGAAAAACTGTTTTTT.

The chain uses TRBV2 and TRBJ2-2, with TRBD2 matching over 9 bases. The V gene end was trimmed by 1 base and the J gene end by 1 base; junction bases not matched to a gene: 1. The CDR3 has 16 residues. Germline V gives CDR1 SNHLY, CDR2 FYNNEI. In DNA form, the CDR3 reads TGTGCCAGCAGTGAAGGACTAGCGGAGAACACCGGGGAGCTGTTTTTT. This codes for CASSEGLAENTGELFF.

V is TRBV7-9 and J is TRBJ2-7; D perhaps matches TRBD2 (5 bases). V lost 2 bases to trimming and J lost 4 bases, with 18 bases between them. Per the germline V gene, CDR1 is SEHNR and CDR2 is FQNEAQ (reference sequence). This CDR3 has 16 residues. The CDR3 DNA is TGTGCCAGCAGCTTACGATCGGGAACGTTAGAGTACGAGCAGTACTTC. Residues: CASSLRSGTLEYEQYF.

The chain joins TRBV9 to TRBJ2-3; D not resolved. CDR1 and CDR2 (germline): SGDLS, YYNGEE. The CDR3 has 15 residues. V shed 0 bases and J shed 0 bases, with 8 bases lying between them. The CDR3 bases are TGTGCCAGCAGCGTAGCCCTTATTAGCACAGATACGCAGTATTTT. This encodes CASSVALISTDTQYF. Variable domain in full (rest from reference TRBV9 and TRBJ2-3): DSGVTQTPKHLITATGQRVTLRCSPRSGDLSVYWYQQSLDQGLQFLIQYYNGEERAKGNILERFSAQQFPDLHSELNLSSLELGDSALYFCASSVALISTDTQYFGPGTRLTVL.

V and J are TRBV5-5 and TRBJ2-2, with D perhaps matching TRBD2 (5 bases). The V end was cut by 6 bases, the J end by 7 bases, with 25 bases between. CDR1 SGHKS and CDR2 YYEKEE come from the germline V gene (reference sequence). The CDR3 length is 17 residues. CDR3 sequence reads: CASTAAMGAFGIGELFF. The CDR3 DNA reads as TGTGCCAGCACAGCGGCGATGGGCGCCTTCGGGATCGGGGAGCTGTTTTTT. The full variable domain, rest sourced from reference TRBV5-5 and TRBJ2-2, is DAGVTQSPTHLIKTRGQQVTLRCSPISGHKSVSWYQQVLGQGPQFIFQYYEKEERGRGNFPDRFSARQFPNYSSELNVNALLLGDSALYLCASTAAMGAFGIGELFFGEGSRLTVL.

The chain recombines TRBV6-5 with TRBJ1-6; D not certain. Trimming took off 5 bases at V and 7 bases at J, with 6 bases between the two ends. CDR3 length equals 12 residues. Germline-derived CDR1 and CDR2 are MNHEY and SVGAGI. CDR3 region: CASSLLNSPLHF. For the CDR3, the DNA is TGTGCCAGCAGTCTCCTGAATTCACCCCTCCACTTT.

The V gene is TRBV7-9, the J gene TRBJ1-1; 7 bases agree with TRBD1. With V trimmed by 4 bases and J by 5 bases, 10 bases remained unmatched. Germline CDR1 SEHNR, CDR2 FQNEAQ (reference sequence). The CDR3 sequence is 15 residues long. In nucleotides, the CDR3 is TGTGCCAGCAGCTATAGGGGGCCCGGAAAAACTGAAGCTTTCTTT. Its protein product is CASSYRGPGKTEAFF.

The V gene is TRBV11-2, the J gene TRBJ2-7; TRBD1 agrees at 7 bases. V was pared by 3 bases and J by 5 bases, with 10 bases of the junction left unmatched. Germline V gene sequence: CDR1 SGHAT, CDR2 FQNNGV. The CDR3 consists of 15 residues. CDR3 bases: TGTGCCAGCAGCTTCCCGACAGGGAATGACGACGAGCAGTACTTC. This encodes CASSFPTGNDDEQYF.

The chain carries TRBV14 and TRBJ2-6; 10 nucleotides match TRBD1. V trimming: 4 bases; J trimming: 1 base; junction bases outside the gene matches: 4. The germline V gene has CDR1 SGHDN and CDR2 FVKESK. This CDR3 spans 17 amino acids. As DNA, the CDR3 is TGTGCCAGCAGCCCGGGACAGGGGAGATCTGGGGCCAACGTCCTGACTTTC. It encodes CASSPGQGRSGANVLTF.

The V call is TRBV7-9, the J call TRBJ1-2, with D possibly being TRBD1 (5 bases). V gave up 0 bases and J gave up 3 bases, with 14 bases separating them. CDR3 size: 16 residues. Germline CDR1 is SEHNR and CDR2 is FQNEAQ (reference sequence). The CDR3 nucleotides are TGTGCCAGCAGCTTAGCGCAAGGACAAGCCCACTATGGCTACACCTTC. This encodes CASSLAQGQAHYGYTF.

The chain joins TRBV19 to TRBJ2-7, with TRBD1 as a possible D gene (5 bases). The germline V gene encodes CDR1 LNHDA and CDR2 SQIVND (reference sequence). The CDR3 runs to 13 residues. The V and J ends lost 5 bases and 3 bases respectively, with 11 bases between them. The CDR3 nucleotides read TGTGCCAGTAGTGTAAGCAGGGACTACGAGCAGTACTTC. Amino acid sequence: CASSVSRDYEQYF.

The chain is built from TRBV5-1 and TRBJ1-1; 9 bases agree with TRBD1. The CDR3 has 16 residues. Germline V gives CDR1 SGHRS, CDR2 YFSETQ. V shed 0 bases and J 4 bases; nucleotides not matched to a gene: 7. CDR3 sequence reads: CASSLETQGAGTEAFF. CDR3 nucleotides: TGCGCCAGCAGCTTGGAGACACAGGGGGCCGGCACTGAAGCTTTCTTT.

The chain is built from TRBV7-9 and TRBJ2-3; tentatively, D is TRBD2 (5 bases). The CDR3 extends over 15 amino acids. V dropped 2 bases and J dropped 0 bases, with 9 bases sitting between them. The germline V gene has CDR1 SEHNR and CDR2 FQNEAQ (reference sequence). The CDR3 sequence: CASSLRGLSTDTQYF. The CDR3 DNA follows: TGTGCCAGCAGCTTACGGGGTTTAAGCACAGATACGCAGTATTTT.

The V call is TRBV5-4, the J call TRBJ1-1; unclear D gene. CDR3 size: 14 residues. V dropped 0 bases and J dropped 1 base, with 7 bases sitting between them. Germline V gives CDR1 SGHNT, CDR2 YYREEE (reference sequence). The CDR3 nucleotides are TGTGCCAGCAGCTTGGAGCTATCGAACACTGAAGCTTTCTTT. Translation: CASSLELSNTEAFF.